This entry features one TCR beta chain sequence. This sample stems from a study of blood T cell repertoires in COVID-19. CDR3 length: 12 amino acids. The V end was cut by 0 bases, the J end by 7 bases, with 6 bases between. The germline CDR1 and CDR2 sequences are SGHDT and YYEEEE. In the original analysis: Quantification of nucleated cells was approximated via reference gene primer amplification. Using immunoSEQ multiplex PCR, the repertoire was profiled, and TCRdb retains in-frame clones only, with some absent. V, J and clone size were drawn from that table, and D and trimming were deduced from the DNA. The sample lists about 250,000 clones, approximately 81% occurring once.

This sequence was found in a woman in her fifties or sixties who had been exposed to COVID-19. Sequencing used PBMCs or T cells enriched from blood (not recorded which). The chain joins TRBV5-6 to TRBJ2-3; D gene uncertain. Written as DNA, the CDR3 is TGTGCCAGCAGCTTGGTGGCTTATACGCAGTATTTT. Translating gives CASSLVAYTQYF.